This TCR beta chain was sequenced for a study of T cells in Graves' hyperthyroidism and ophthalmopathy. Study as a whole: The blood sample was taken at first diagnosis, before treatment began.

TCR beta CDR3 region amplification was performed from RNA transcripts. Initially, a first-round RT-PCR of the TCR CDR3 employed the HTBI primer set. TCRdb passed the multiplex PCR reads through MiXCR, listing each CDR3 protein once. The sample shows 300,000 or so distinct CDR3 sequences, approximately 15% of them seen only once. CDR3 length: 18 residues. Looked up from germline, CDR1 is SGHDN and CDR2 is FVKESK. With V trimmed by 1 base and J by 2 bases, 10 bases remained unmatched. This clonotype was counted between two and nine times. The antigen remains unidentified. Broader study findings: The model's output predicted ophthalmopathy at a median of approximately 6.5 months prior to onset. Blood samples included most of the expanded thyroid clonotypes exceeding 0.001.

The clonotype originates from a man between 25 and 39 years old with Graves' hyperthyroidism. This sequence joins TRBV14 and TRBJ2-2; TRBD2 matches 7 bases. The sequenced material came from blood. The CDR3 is CASSQGGGSFINTGELFF. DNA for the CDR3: TGTGCCAGCAGCCAAGGTGGCGGGAGCTTCATAAACACCGGGGAGCTGTTTTTT.